This T cell receptor beta chain was sequenced for a study of T-cell memory formation after mild COVID-19. As for this clonotype: Its antigen is undetermined.

Study-level points and caveats: Whether day 37 second-wave clones are SARS-CoV-2-specific was not confirmed. From day 15 to 85, contracting clones were balanced between CD4 and CD8, whereas later expanders leaned toward CD4+.

It was 5'RACE with constant-segment primers that produced the TCR alpha and TCR beta cDNA libraries, which carried sample barcodes and UMIs. TCRdb used MiXCR to reprocess the 5' RACE reads, holding one entry per CDR3 protein. The sample has a few hundred thousand distinct CDR3 sequences, over 9% seen once. Germline V gene data show CDR1 as SGHRS and CDR2 as YFSETQ. The ends were cut back, 0 bases at V and 4 bases at J, with 8 bases in the middle. The CDR3 runs to 14 residues. The chain has TRBV5-1 and TRBJ1-3; D ambiguous. The clonotype originates from a man aged 18 to 30 who had mild COVID-19 (a few samples of this study predate the infection). Cell type and time point are not known. Sequenced input: PBMCs or a T cell subset sorted from them (not recorded which). The CDR3 reads CASSLDLAGNTIYF. The CDR3 DNA is TGCGCCAGCAGCTTGGACCTGGCAGGAAACACCATATATTTT. Full variable domain (missing parts from reference TRBV5-1 and TRBJ1-3): KAGVTQTPRYLIKTRGQQVTLSCSPISGHRSVSWYQQTPGQGLQFLFEYFSETQRNKGNFPGRFSGRQFSNSRSEMNVSTLELGDSALYLCASSLDLAGNTIYFGEGSWLTVV.